This TCR beta chain came from a study of CXCR3-negative and CXCR3-positive naive CD8 T cells. In regard to this clonotype: The antigen is undetermined.

Libraries were UMI-labeled 5' RACE TRB cDNA. TCRdb reanalyzed the 5' RACE reads and collapses them to one entry per CDR3 protein, without DNA. This listing includes some 150,000 distinct CDR3 sequences. From germline, CDR1 is SQVTM and CDR2 ANQGSEA. The CDR3 length is 11 residues. The study's findings and limits: Naive cells with CXCR3 showed TRB CDR3s that were more hydrophobic than those in CXCR3-negative naive cells.

Material: naive CXCR3+ CD8+ T cells from blood. Subset: CD45RO-CCR7+CD27+CD95- naive CD8+ T cells expressing CXCR3 (TNR3+). This clonotype was obtained from a human donor in good health. Some clones in this sample may be carry-over from other donors' samples. This chain joins TRBV29-1 and TRBJ2-5; the TRBD2 assignment by TCRdb is unverifiable without DNA. The CDR3 region is CSVGLVETQYF.